This T cell receptor (beta chain) was sequenced for a study of T-cell reconstitution after alpha-beta-depleted transplantation in children. The CDR3 totals 15 residues. Germline CDR1 KGHDR, CDR2 SFDVKD. V lost 2 bases, J lost 8 bases, and 5 bases stayed unmatched. As it was prepared, the TCRbeta library received unique molecular identifiers. TCRdb re-analysed the PCR reads in MiXCR, keeping a single row per CDR3 protein. In the table there are almost 500,000 distinct CDR3 sequences, 12% of which are singletons. This clonotype was seen at least ten times. The rearrangement links TRBV24-1 to TRBJ2-2; 9 nucleotides agree with TRBD1. This sequence was found in a human donor who donated a stem cell graft to a child with combined immunodeficiency. The starting material was PBMCs from the stem cell graft donor, obtained from the stem cell graft. CDR3 DNA: TGTGCCACCAGTGATTGGGACAGGGTACCTGGGGAGCTGTTTTTT. Its protein is CATSDWDRVPGELFF.